This is a list of T cell receptor beta chains from one sample in a study of blood T cell repertoires in COVID-19. Libraries were prepared by immunoSEQ multiplex PCR; TCRdb keeps only in-frame clonotypes and omits some of them. Of 60,000 or so clones listed, 65% to 85% were seen once; the top ten hold less than 30%. The sequencing sample was made of peripheral blood. Receptors were obtained from a human donor in a cohort sampled during active COVID-19. Each CDR3 is given with its conserved first and last residue. Each record gives: J gene, clone size, D gene, CDR3 length, V gene, CDR3 DNA, CDR3 protein. D genes are given only for firm matches. Where a row states a size, it is once, few, many or the class of an expanded clone; other rows omit it.

TRBJ2-7 - TRBD2 14 TRBV5-1 TGCGCCAGCAGCTTGGCTAGCGGGGGGCACGAGCAGTACTTC CASSLASGGHEQYF
TRBJ2-1 - TRBD2 15 TRBV7-2 TGTGCCAGCAGGGAGGCGGGGGGATTCTACAATGAGCAGTTCTTC CASREAGGFYNEQFF
TRBJ2-1 - TRBD1 13 TRBV2 TGTGCCAGCCTCCAGGACAGGGACAATGAGCAGTTCTTC CASLQDRDNEQFF
TRBJ2-2 - TRBD1 16 TRBV6-5 TGTGCCAGCAGTTACCGACAGGGGGCGCTGATAGGGGAGCTGTTTTTT CASSYRQGALIGELFF
TRBJ2-7 - TRBD2 15 TRBV28 TGTGCCAGCAGCCCCCCGACTAGCGGCTCCTACGAGCAGTACTTC CASSPPTSGSYEQYF
TRBJ1-5 once - 14 TRBV6-5 TGTGCCAGCAGGCCCGCGGGGGGCAATCAGCCCCAGCATTTT CASRPAGGNQPQHF
TRBJ1-2 - TRBD1 15 TRBV7-2 TGTGCCAGCAGCTTGGGACAGTTAGCTAACTATGGCTACACCTTC CASSLGQLANYGYTF
TRBJ1-1 few TRBD1 15 TRBV6-5 TGTGCCAGCAGCCATACACAGGGGGGGAACACTGAAGCTTTCTTT CASSHTQGGNTEAFF
TRBJ1-2 - - 12 TRBV6-2/TRBV6-3 TGTGCCAGCAGTTACGGCAGCTATGGCTACACCTTC CASSYGSYGYTF
TRBJ1-5 - - 12 TRBV28 TGTGCCTCAAACATAAACAATCAGCCCCAGCATTTT CASNINNQPQHF
TRBJ1-6 - TRBD1 17 TRBV27 TGTGCCAGCAATCCGGGACAGGGGGTGCAACTAGATTCACCCCTCCACTTT CASNPGQGVQLDSPLHF
TRBJ2-5 once TRBD1 14 TRBV11-3 TGTGCCAGCAGCCAGGGGGATTCTAGGGTAACCCAGTACTTC CASSQGDSRVTQYF
TRBJ1-6 - TRBD1 17 TRBV6-2/TRBV6-3 TGTGCCAGCAGTTACCTGGGACAGGGGGTCTCCAATTCACCCCTCCACTTT CASSYLGQGVSNSPLHF
TRBJ2-6 - TRBD1 19 TRBV10-3 TGTGCCATCAGGGGCCTGGCCGGGACAGCCACCTCTGGGGCCAACGTCCTGACTTTC CAIRGLAGTATSGANVLTF
TRBJ2-2 - - 14 TRBV6-2/TRBV6-3 TGTGCCAGCAGTTTAGGGGGATTTTCCGGGGAGCTGTTTTTT CASSLGGFSGELFF
TRBJ2-5 - TRBD1 15 TRBV15 TGTGCCACCAGCAGGATTTGGGACAGTCCTGAGACCCAGTACTTC CATSRIWDSPETQYF
TRBJ1-1 - - 15 TRBV2 TGTGCCAGCAGGGGAGGGAGGACAGTAAACACTGAAGCTTTCTTT CASRGGRTVNTEAFF
TRBJ2-7 - TRBD2 11 TRBV6-5 TGTGCCAGCGGGAGGGGTTACGAGCAGTACTTC CASGRGYEQYF
TRBJ2-7 few TRBD1 15 TRBV5-1 TGCGCCAGCAGCTCTGGACAGGGGGCTAACGACGAGCAGTACTTC CASSSGQGANDEQYF
TRBJ2-2 - TRBD1 17 TRBV5-4 TGTGCCAGCAGCGGGCGCTTACAGGGGAAGTTGAGCGGGGAGCTGTTTTTT CASSGRLQGKLSGELFF
TRBJ1-5 - - 16 TRBV2 TGTGCCAGCAGGGGGGGACGGGACCTGGGGAATCAGCCCCAGCATTTT CASRGGRDLGNQPQHF
TRBJ1-5 few TRBD1 16 TRBV7-8 TGTGCCAGCAGCCCTGACAGGGGCGGACGGAATCAGCCCCAGCATTTT CASSPDRGGRNQPQHF
TRBJ2-7 once - 14 TRBV6-2/TRBV6-3 TGTGCCAGCAGTTTCGACGGGAGCTCCTACGAGCAGTACTTC CASSFDGSSYEQYF
TRBJ1-1 - - 11 TRBV30 TGCTCTTCTTCCGTCGGGACTGAAGCTTTCTTT CSSSVGTEAFF
TRBJ1-5 once - 12 TRBV28 TGTGCCAGCACCGCAGGGGATCAGCCCCAGCATTTT CASTAGDQPQHF
TRBJ1-1 - TRBD1 14 TRBV7-2 TGTGCCAGCAGCCCACGACAGGGGGGAACTGAAGCTTTCTTT CASSPRQGGTEAFF
TRBJ2-5 - - 14 TRBV9 TGTGCCAGCAGCGTAGCAACAGTCCAAGAGACCCAGTACTTC CASSVATVQETQYF
TRBJ1-1 - - 14 TRBV15 TGTGCCACCAGCAGAGATTCAGGGAACACTGAAGCTTTCTTT CATSRDSGNTEAFF
TRBJ1-6 - - 14 TRBV7-2 TGTGCCAGCAGCTCGGGAGGGTGGGATTCACCCCTCCACTTT CASSSGGWDSPLHF